Presented here are 13 T cell receptor beta chains from one specimen sequenced in a study of cytomegalovirus exposure and HLA in healthy donors. Using immunoSEQ multiplex PCR, the repertoire was profiled, and TCRdb retains in-frame clones only, with some absent. The sample contains hundreds of thousands of clones, over 80% of which appear only once. Sequenced material: PBMCs. These receptors were collected from a woman in her twenties or thirties in good health and CMV-seropositive.

The rearrangement joins TRBV5-1 to TRBJ2-2, with 7 bases fitting TRBD1. The junction had 13 bases not matched to a gene; V was cut back by 5 bases and J by 6 bases. CDR1 SGHRS and CDR2 YFSETQ come from the germline V gene. This CDR3 spans 16 amino acids. The CDR3 nucleotides read TGCGCCAGCAGACCACCCTACACAGGGGAAGCCGGGGAGCTGTTTTTT. Amino acid sequence: CASRPPYTGEAGELFF.

The chain joins TRBV5-1 to TRBJ2-7; TRBD1 aligns across 10 bases. The CDR3 has 15 residues. Trimming at V came to 4 bases and at J to 3 bases, leaving 7 bases not matched to a gene. Germline loops: CDR1 SGHRS, CDR2 YFSETQ. CDR3 nucleotide sequence: TGCGCCAGCAGCGGGGGACAGGGGTCGAACTACGAGCAGTACTTC. This sequence encodes CASSGGQGSNYEQYF. Supplemented by reference TRBV5-1 and TRBJ2-7, the full variable domain reads KAGVTQTPRYLIKTRGQQVTLSCSPISGHRSVSWYQQTPGQGLQFLFEYFSETQRNKGNFPGRFSGRQFSNSRSEMNVSTLELGDSALYLCASSGGQGSNYEQYFGPGTRLTVT.

This sequence joins TRBV5-1 and TRBJ2-1; a possible D gene is TRBD1 (5 bases). The CDR3 spans 13 residues. Trimming took off 2 bases at V and 3 bases at J, with 6 bases between the two ends. CDR1 and CDR2 (germline): SGHRS, YFSETQ. In DNA form, the CDR3 reads TGCGCCAGCAGCTTTGACAGCTACAATGAGCAGTTCTTC. Protein sequence: CASSFDSYNEQFF.

This chain links TRBV5-1 with TRBJ1-1, with D unresolved. Germline lookup yields CDR1 SGHRS and CDR2 YFSETQ. V was pared by 0 bases and J by 0 bases, with 9 bases between. This CDR3 region has 15 residues. In DNA form, the CDR3 reads TGCGCCAGCAGCTTGGAGGGAAACTTGAACACTGAAGCTTTCTTT. Its protein is CASSLEGNLNTEAFF.

This sequence joins TRBV4-1 and TRBJ2-1; the match to TRBD2 covers 7 bases. This CDR3 is built from 15 residues. J gave up 8 bases and V 4 bases, and 11 bases lay outside the gene matches. Germline values: CDR1 MGHRA, CDR2 YSYEKL. This chain's CDR3 is CASSPQREVRYEQFF. The CDR3, as DNA: TGCGCCAGCAGCCCTCAGCGGGAAGTCAGATATGAGCAGTTCTTC.

This rearrangement joins TRBV6-5 to TRBJ2-3; a possible D gene is TRBD2 (5 bases). Germline lookup yields CDR1 MNHEY and CDR2 SVGAGI. V shed 0 bases and J shed 0 bases, with 7 bases lying between them. CDR3 size: 15 residues. CDR3 protein: CASSYSLGSTDTQYF. CDR3 coding DNA: TGTGCCAGCAGTTACTCACTAGGTAGCACAGATACGCAGTATTTT.

This sequence joins TRBV30 and TRBJ1-1; 7 bases line up with TRBD1. After removal of 3 bases from V and 0 bases from J, the junction contained 7 bases not matched to a gene. This CDR3 has 15 amino acids. Per the germline V gene, CDR1 is GTSNPN and CDR2 is SVGIG (reference sequence). The CDR3 spells CAWRGAGGMNTEAFF. The CDR3 DNA is TGTGCCTGGAGAGGAGCAGGGGGGATGAACACTGAAGCTTTCTTT.

The chain couples TRBV6-1 to TRBJ2-7; D gene unclear. The V gene's germline CDR1 is MNHNS and CDR2 SASEGT. Deletions cut 2 bases from V and 3 bases from J, with 5 bases between. This CDR3 comprises 12 residues. CDR3 in DNA: TGTGCCAGCAGTGAACCTTACTACGAGCAGTACTTC. Translated, it gives CASSEPYYEQYF.

V is TRBV4-1 and J is TRBJ1-1, with D unresolved. Germline CDR1 and CDR2: MGHRA and YSYEKL. The CDR3 is 16 amino acids. V lost 0 bases, J lost 3 bases, and 14 bases lay in between. In DNA form, the CDR3 reads TGCGCCAGCAGCCAAGAAGGCGGCCGAGGCTACACTGAAGCTTTCTTT. Residues: CASSQEGGRGYTEAFF.

The chain couples TRBV6-6 to TRBJ2-1, with D uncertain. Germline values: CDR1 MNHNY, CDR2 SVGAGI (reference sequence). The CDR3 is 15 amino acids. V was clipped by 5 bases and J by 0 bases, with 11 bases between them. Written as DNA, the CDR3 is TGTGCCAGCAGTCACTGGACGGACTCCTACAATGAGCAGTTCTTC. It encodes CASSHWTDSYNEQFF.

The genes are TRBV7-8 and TRBJ2-7; 7 nucleotides agree with TRBD1. V was clipped by 1 base and J by 4 bases; unmatched bases: 1. This CDR3 is built from 13 residues. The germline CDR1 and CDR2 sequences are SGHVS and FQNEAQ. In DNA form, the CDR3 reads TGTGCCAGCAGCTTAGGCAGGGGGTACGAGCAGTACTTC. Its translation: CASSLGRGYEQYF.

V usage is TRBV29-1 and J usage is TRBJ1-1; D is unclear. The V gene lost 5 bases and the J gene lost 0 bases, with 10 bases spanning the gap. The CDR3 extends over 13 amino acids. The germline CDR1 and CDR2 sequences are SQVTM and ANQGSEA. For the CDR3, the DNA is TGCAGCGTTCCAGGAAACTTGAACACTGAAGCTTTCTTT. The encoded protein is CSVPGNLNTEAFF.

The rearrangement links TRBV18 to TRBJ1-1; the D is unclear. Per the germline V gene, CDR1 is KGHSH and CDR2 is LQKENI. The CDR3 consists of 15 residues. The V and J ends lost 3 bases and 0 bases respectively, with 11 bases between them. In DNA, the CDR3 is TGTGCCAGCTCACCCGGGTACACCATGAACACTGAAGCTTTCTTT. Translation: CASSPGYTMNTEAFF.